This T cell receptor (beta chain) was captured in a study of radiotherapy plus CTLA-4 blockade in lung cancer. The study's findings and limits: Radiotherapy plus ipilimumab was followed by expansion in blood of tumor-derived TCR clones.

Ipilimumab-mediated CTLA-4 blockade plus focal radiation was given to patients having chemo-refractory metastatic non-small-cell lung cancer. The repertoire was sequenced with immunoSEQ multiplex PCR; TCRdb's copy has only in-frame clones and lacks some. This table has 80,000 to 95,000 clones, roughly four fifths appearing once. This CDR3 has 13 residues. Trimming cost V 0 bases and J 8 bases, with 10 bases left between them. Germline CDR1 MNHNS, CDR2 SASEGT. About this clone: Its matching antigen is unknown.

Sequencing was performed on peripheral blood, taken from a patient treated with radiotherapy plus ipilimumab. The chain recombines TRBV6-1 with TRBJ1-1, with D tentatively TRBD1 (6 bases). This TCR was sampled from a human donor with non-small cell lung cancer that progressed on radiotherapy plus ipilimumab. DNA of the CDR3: TGTGCCAGCAGTGAAGCTTGGCAGGGGGAAGCTTTCTTT. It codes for CASSEAWQGEAFF.